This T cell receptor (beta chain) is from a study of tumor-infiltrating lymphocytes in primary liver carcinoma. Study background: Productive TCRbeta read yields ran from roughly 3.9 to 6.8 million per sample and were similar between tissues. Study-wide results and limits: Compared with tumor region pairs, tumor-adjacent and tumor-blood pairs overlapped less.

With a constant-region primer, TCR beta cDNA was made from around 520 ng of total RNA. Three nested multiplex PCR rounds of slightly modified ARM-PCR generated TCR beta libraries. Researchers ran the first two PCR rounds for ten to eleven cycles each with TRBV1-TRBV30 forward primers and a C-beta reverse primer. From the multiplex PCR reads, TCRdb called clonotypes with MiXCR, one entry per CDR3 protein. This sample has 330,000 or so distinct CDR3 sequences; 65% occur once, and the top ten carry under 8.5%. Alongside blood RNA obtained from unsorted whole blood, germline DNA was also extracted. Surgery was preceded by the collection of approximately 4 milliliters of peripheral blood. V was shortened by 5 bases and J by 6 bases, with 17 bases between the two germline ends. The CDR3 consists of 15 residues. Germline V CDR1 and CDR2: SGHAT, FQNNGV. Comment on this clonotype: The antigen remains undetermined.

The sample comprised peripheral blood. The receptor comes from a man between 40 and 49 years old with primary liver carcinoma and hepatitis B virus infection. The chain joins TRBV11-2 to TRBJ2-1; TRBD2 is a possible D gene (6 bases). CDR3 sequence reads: CASSPWVGSFNEQFF. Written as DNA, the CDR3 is TGTGCCAGCAGCCCCTGGGTCGGGAGCTTCAATGAGCAGTTCTTC.